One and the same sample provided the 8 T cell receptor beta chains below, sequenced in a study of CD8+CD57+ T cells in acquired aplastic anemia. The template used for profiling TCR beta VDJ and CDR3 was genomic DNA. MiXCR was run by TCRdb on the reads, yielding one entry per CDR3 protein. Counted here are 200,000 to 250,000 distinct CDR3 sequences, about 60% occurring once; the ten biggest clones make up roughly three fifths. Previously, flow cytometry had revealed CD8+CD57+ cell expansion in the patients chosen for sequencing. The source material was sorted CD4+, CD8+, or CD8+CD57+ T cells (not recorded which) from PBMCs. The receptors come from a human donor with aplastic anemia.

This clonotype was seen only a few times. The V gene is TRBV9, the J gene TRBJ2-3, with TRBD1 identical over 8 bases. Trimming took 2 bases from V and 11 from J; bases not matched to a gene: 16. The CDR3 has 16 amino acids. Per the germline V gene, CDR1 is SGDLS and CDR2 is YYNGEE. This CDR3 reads CASSVGGTGISYEQYF. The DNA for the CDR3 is TGTGCCAGCAGCGTTGGGGGGACAGGCATCTCCTACGAGCAGTATTTT. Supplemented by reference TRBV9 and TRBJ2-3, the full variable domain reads DSGVTQTPKHLITATGQRVTLRCSPRSGDLSVYWYQQSLDQGLQFLIQYYNGEERAKGNILERFSAQQFPDLHSELNLSSLELGDSALYFCASSVGGTGISYEQYFGPGTRLTVL.

The CDR3 loop reads CASSLVLSYEQYF. DNA of the CDR3: TGTGCCAGCAGCTTAGTACTAAGCTACGAGCAGTACTTC. The rearrangement uses TRBV7-2 and TRBJ2-7; D call uncertain. Deletions cut 1 base from V and 3 bases from J, with 7 bases between. The CDR3 consists of 13 residues. Germline loops: CDR1 SGHTA, CDR2 FQGNSA.

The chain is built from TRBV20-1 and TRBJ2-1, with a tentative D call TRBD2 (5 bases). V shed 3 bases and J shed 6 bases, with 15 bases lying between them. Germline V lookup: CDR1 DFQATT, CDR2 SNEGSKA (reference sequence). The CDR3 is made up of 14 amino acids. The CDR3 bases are TGCAGTGCTAGCCGAAAACTAGTTACCAATGAGCAGTTCTTC. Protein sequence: CSASRKLVTNEQFF.

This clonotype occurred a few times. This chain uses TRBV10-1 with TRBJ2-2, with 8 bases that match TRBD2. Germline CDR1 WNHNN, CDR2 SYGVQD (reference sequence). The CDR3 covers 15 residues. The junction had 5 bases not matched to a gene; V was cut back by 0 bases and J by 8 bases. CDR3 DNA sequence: TGCGCCAGCAGTGAGTCGGTCGGACTAGCTGGGGAGCTGTTTTTT. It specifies CASSESVGLAGELFF.

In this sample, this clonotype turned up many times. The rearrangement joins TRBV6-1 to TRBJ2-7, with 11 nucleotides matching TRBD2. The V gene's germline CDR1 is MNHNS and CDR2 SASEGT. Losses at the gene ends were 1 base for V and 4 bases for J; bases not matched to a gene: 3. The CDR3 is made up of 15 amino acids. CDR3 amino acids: CASSEEASGGYEQYF. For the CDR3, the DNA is TGTGCCAGCAGTGAAGAGGCTAGCGGGGGGTACGAGCAGTACTTC.

As DNA, the CDR3 is TGCGCCAGCAGTAACAGTAATGAGCAGTTCTTC. Translated, it gives CASSNSNEQFF. V and J are TRBV10-1 and TRBJ2-1, with D unclear. The CDR3 has 11 amino acids. Per germline, CDR1 WNHNN and CDR2 SYGVQD (reference sequence). Trimming left V 5 bases short and J 7 bases short, with 6 bases between.

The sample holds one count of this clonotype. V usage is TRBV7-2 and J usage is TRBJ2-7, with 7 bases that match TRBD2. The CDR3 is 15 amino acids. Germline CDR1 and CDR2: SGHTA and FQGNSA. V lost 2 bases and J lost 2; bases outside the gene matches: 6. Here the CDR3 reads CASSLYAGATYEQYF. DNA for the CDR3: TGTGCCAGCAGCTTATATGCGGGAGCGACCTACGAGCAGTACTTC. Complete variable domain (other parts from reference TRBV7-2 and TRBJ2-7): GAGVSQSPSNKVTEKGKDVELRCDPISGHTALYWYRQSLGQGLEFLIYFQGNSAPDKSGLPSDRFSAERTGGSVSTLTIQRTQQEDSAVYLCASSLYAGATYEQYFGPGTRLTVT.

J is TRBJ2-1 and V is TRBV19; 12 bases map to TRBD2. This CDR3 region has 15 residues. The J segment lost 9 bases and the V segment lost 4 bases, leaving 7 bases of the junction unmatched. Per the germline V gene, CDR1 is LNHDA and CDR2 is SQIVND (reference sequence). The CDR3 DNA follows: TGTGCCAGTAGTACCCCTAGCGGGAGGGCCCTTGAGCAGTTCTTC. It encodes CASSTPSGRALEQFF.